This T cell receptor beta chain was found in a study of cytomegalovirus exposure and HLA in healthy donors (dated by TCRdb to the late 2010s). Turning to the overall study: In an earlier analysis of some 610 of the donors, around 290 Gb of sequence data and 117 million unique TCR beta sequences from about 190 million T cells were reported. An early release covering 550 to 650 HLA-typed donors comprised roughly 300 gigabases of sequencing data and approximately 80 million unique TCR sequences. Along with the roughly 700-subject first cohort, a separate validation cohort of more than 90 different subjects was used. Across about 370 genotyped donors of the cohort, an average of about 240,000 unique TCR beta nucleotide sequences per donor were sequenced, and approximately 17% of those sequences were non-productive. The number of typed donors differed by locus: about 620-640 for A, B, C, DRB1 and DQB1; 500 to 550 for DQA1; approximately 610 for DPA1; and some 430 for DPB1. Because of strong linkage in the cohort, roughly five DR-DQ haplotypes were treated as single units for association and clustering. An earlier analysis of 450 to 750 of the donors used high-throughput TCR beta sequencing to judge whether each TCR beta V gene segment behaved as functional or pseudogenic. All discovery cohort repertoires had been generated using a single sequencing platform. In a later analysis, previously published TCR beta repertoires from 500 to 750 donors were re-analyzed and high-resolution HLA genotyping was added so that TCR occurrence patterns could be studied. Donor age, sex, ethnicity and CMV serostatus were collected together with the repertoire data. In the later analysis, no new phenotypic data were used to find candidate immune exposures; instead, reliance was placed on TCR beta sequences and their occurrence across donors. Class I and class II HLA loci were covered by the typing at four-digit resolution. Using immunosequencing, the study profiled T cell repertoires from fewer than 700 subjects and related those repertoires to cytomegalovirus serostatus. Of the 300 to 500 genotyped donors, 80% to 90% were placed in the genetic ancestry cluster associated with self-reported Caucasian donors. The aim of the study was to test whether cataloging public T cell receptors could identify signatures of past pathogen exposure. A later genetic analysis took genome-wide SNP genotypes for about three fifths of the roughly 700 donors and used that subset as a discovery cohort. To predict cytomegalovirus infection status, the study combined high-throughput TCR immunosequencing, statistical association of individual TCRs with disease status, and machine learning. Broad study findings and their caveats: A later analysis found that HLA-associated TCR beta chains were more clonally expanded and had lower generation probabilities than equally common non-associated chains. The sequencing pipeline was judged likely to have produced a cluster of highly shared sequence variants as a technical artifact. The study listed 150 to 200 TCR beta chains as associated with cytomegalovirus. A later genetic analysis reported fewer N-insertions in productive TCRs among donors in an Asian-associated ancestry cluster than the roughly 720-donor mean. A later analysis found that TCR association rates varied across HLA loci, with DRB1 alleles showing the most associated TCRs and HLA-C alleles the fewest. A further reported finding was that TCR beta sequences accurately predicted the HLA-A and HLA-B alleles for most subjects in the first cohort. In an earlier analysis of 587 of the donors, most TCR beta V segments appeared in productive rearrangements about 87% or about 30% of the time, broadly matching IMGT annotations. Immune exposure information for the cohort was limited to CMV serostatus. According to a later analysis, most CMV-associated TCR beta chains appeared to be HLA-restricted, and the HLA associations seemed to be driven largely by CMV exposure. Most TCR sequences were observed very rarely across donors, whereas some public TCRs were present in many individuals. Roughly uniform sequencing depth across donors was assumed in presence/absence analyses, although this assumption may not hold. Assigning TCR associations to individual alleles was difficult when HLA alleles, especially DR and DQ, strongly co-occurred. Only TCR beta chains were sequenced in this cohort, and the absence of alpha or paired-chain data limited detectable features. An association between a missense DCLRE1C variant and V-gene and J-gene trimming of TCR beta chains was found in a later genetic analysis and replicated in an independent cohort. Linkage disequilibrium might explain the correlated functional status among segregating V segments, but an unknown experimental factor could not be ruled out. According to the authors, the approach could potentially be generalized to other disease states and immunological phenotypes. The classifier was reported to diagnose cytomegalovirus status with high specificity and sensitivity in both the original cohort and the validation cohort. Three of the identified cytomegalovirus-associated TCR beta chains were confirmed in vitro to be specific for cytomegalovirus antigens. Several of the top co-occurrence clusters appeared to be linked to parvovirus B19, influenza, CMV and Epstein-Barr virus, according to a later analysis. A later analysis associated 15,000 or so TCR beta sequences with specific HLA alleles at a false discovery rate of 0.05. Some IMGT-functional V segments, including TRBV6-2 and TRBV6-3, could not be distinguished by the 87-base-pair reads and were therefore excluded. Because counts were too low, about 18 rarely observed V segments, including chromosome 9 orphons, were excluded from the earlier analysis of around 590 of the donors. HLA typing was unavailable for some donors at each locus, so association tests used only the typed subset.

The protocol used for the library was the immunoSEQ multiplex PCR assay. The multiplex PCR relied on a mix of 60 forward primers for TCR Vbeta segments and 13 reverse primers for TCR Jbeta segments. A multiplex PCR assay on genomic DNA amplified the CDR3 region of rearranged TCR beta genes. Amplified TCR beta libraries were sequenced as 87-base-pair reads on the Illumina HiSeq System. The original methods were these. A later analysis tallied tens of millions of unique TCR beta chains across the 640 or so repertoires, and around 9.9 million of those chains were shared by two or more donors. Raw reads were error-corrected and collapsed into unique sequences with a nearest-neighbor algorithm that merged closely related sequences to remove PCR and sequencing errors. V, D and J gene segments were assigned by aligning CDR3 sequences to IMGT reference sequences. For a sequence to be retained, a match of at least six nucleotides to both a V gene segment and a J gene segment was required. Rearrangements were called productive when the CDR3 lacked stop codons and stayed in frame with V and J; all others were non-productive. Following IMGT convention, CDR3 was defined as the stretch from the second conserved V-encoded cysteine to the conserved J-encoded phenylalanine. Sequences without an unambiguous match to a single V gene segment were excluded from the earlier analysis of several hundred of the donors. An earlier analysis of several hundred of the donors called V segments functional above 56.7% productive rearrangements and segregating when the between-donor standard deviation exceeded 5%. A statistical classification framework was developed to diagnose cytomegalovirus status using the catalog of TCR beta chain sequences. In a later analysis, V and J genes were assigned by comparing TCR nucleotide sequences against IMGT/GENE-DB human TR gene sequences. The TCRdist pipeline was used in a later analysis to assign CDR3 sequences and most-parsimonious VDJ recombination scenarios. In a later analysis, each TCR beta chain was defined by its CDR3 amino acid sequence together with its V-gene family, and reads without a unique V-gene family were excluded. A later analysis removed roughly 590 highly shared, low-generation-probability nucleotide sequences to deal with suspected cross-contamination and a sequencing artifact. In a later analysis, a clonal expansion index for each public chain was calculated from normalized within-repertoire ranks of inferred template counts. A later analysis computed generation probabilities with a VDJ recombination model fitted to out-of-frame rearrangements, and checked the results against IGoR. In a later analysis, hypergeometric tests were used to score TCR-TCR, TCR-HLA and TCR-CMV co-occurrence, with a repertoire-size bias correction applied to TCR pairs. False discovery rates were estimated in a later analysis by permuting HLA or CMV assignments 20 times. In a later analysis, co-occurring TCRs were grouped with DBSCAN, and TCRdist sequence similarity was added when clustering was performed within HLA-allele-positive subsets. Repertoires with fewer than 30,000 or more than 120,000 public chains were left out of co-occurrence clustering, as were about 5 repertoires with anomalous nucleotide sharing. TCRdb limited this immuneACCESS table to in-frame rearrangements with V and J called. A share of clones is missing; checked studies link under half to unresolved V genes, and the rest is unexplained. The DNA gave D and trimming, while V, J and clone size come from that table. In this sample the table shows under 200,000 clones, roughly 80% of which occur a single time. The leading ten clones occupy approximately 3.6% of the sample.

Looking up the germline V gene (reference sequence) yields CDR1 LNHDA and CDR2 SQIVND. Deletion took 5 bases off V and 10 bases off J, with a span of 16 bases between the germline ends. Counted from cysteine to phenylalanine, this CDR3 has 13 amino acids. Kept here is only the CDR3 DNA, which spans 39 bases and is read in frame from base 1. Comments on this clone: The target of this receptor is not known. The sample holds no much larger clone one base away, and base qualities are not on file.

The cohort comprised fewer than 700 healthy bone marrow donors. All cohort members were sampled while nominally healthy, although unrecorded immune exposures were likely present. The donor tested CMV seropositive and was one of the 289 seropositive cohort members. Each donor provided a peripheral blood sample, and peripheral blood mononuclear cells were used for TCR beta sequencing. Genomic DNA extraction from the blood cell samples was performed with the Qiagen DNeasy Blood Extraction Kit. Here the chain combines TRBV19 and TRBJ2-3, with TRBD2 perhaps the D gene, on 6 matching bases. Sequenced input: PBMCs. The receptor was isolated from a man in his forties or fifties in good health and CMV-seropositive. In nucleotide form, the sequence is TGTGCCAGTAGTCTCCCCCTCGGAGGGGCGCAGTATTTT. Translated, this is CASSLPLGGAQYF.